These 28 T cell receptor beta chains share one sample of origin, sequenced in a study of vaccination and CD4 T cells after COVID-19. As for treatment: approximately 10-day PBMC culture with coronavirus spike peptide pools or control peptides (ViraFEST assay). During the years 2011-2018, before the COVID-19 pandemic, the unexposed donor's CD4+ T cells were collected. Their recognized antigens are unknown. Oncomine TCR Beta short-read sequencing was applied to DNA from cultured CD4+ T cells. Cultured CD4+ T cells yielded the extracted genomic DNA. TCRdb re-called the PCR reads through MiXCR, storing one row per CDR3 protein. The sample lists some 11,000 distinct CDR3 sequences, 32% occurring once. Sample: CD4+ T cells from blood, cultured in vitro. The receptors were sampled from a human donor in good health.

The rearrangement links TRBV2 to TRBJ2-1; TRBD1 matches at 8 bases. In germline, CDR1 is SNHLY, CDR2 FYNNEI. The J segment lost 8 bases and the V segment lost 5 bases, leaving 8 bases of the junction unmatched. The CDR3 spans 14 residues. CDR3 amino acids: CASSTNGQGHEQFF. As DNA, the CDR3 is TGTGCCAGCAGTACAAACGGACAGGGTCATGAGCAGTTCTTC. The whole variable domain, filled in from reference TRBV2 and TRBJ2-1, reads EPEVTQTPSHQVTQMGQEVILRCVPISNHLYFYWYRQILGQKVEFLVSFYNNEISEKSEIFDDQFSVERPDGSNFTLKIRSTKLEDSAMYFCASSTNGQGHEQFFGPGTRLTVL.

The chain is built from TRBV20-1 and TRBJ2-1, with 14 nucleotides matching TRBD2. There are 13 residues in the CDR3. CDR1 is DFQATT and CDR2 is SNEGSKA in the germline V gene (reference sequence). Losses at the gene ends were 6 bases for V and 9 bases for J; bases not matched to a gene: 4. The CDR3 DNA reads as TGCAGTGCGGACGGACTAGCGGGAGGTGAGCAGTTCTTC. This gives the protein CSADGLAGGEQFF.

The chain joins TRBV2 to TRBJ1-5; D not resolved. The V end lost 6 bases, the J end lost 0 bases, and 6 bases lay between the germline ends. This CDR3 spans 13 amino acids. CDR1 and CDR2 (germline): SNHLY, FYNNEI. The CDR3 DNA is TGTGCCAGCAGGAGAGATAGCAATCAGCCCCAGCATTTT. This translates into CASRRDSNQPQHF.

This sequence joins TRBV2 and TRBJ2-7; no reliable D call. Between the trimmed V and J ends, which lost 6 bases and 7 bases, there was a span of 16 bases. Germline CDR1 and CDR2: SNHLY and FYNNEI. The CDR3 consists of 13 residues. The CDR3 DNA reads as TGTGCCAGCAGCCGAGAGATTGTCGGGGAGCAGTACTTC. Its protein is CASSREIVGEQYF.

The rearrangement links TRBV4-3 to TRBJ2-7; 8 bases are shared with TRBD2. This CDR3 spans 15 amino acids. Germline CDR1 reads LGHNA; CDR2 reads YSLEER. V was clipped by 3 bases and J by 3 bases; unmatched bases: 7. CDR3 coding DNA: TGCGCCAGCAGCCAGTCAGGGGCGGGAGGCTACGAGCAGTACTTC. It encodes CASSQSGAGGYEQYF.

The J gene is TRBJ1-6, the V gene TRBV7-2; unclear D gene. CDR3 length: 11 amino acids. Germline V CDR1 and CDR2: SGHTA, FQGNSA. V was pared by 2 bases and J by 12 bases, with 5 bases between. CDR3 in amino acids: CASSLMGPLHF. The CDR3 nucleotides read TGTGCCAGCAGCTTAATGGGACCCCTCCACTTT.

There are a few counts of this clonotype. The chain joins TRBV5-1 to TRBJ2-7; no definite D call. Trimming shortened V by 4 bases and J by 0 bases, and 11 bases separated the two germline ends. Germline V gene data show CDR1 as SGHRS and CDR2 as YFSETQ. This CDR3 spans 14 amino acids. The CDR3 DNA reads as TGCGCCAGCAGCACCGACGGTTCCTCCTACGAGCAGTACTTC. Its translation is CASSTDGSSYEQYF.

This clonotype was seen only a few times. V gene TRBV20-1 combines with J gene TRBJ1-3; TRBD1 aligns across 7 bases. Unmatched junction bases numbered 11, after V lost 5 bases and J lost 4 bases. CDR3 length equals 15 residues. CDR1 DFQATT and CDR2 SNEGSKA come from the germline V gene (reference sequence). CDR3 in amino acids: CSAWGGDSYGNTIYF. In DNA, the CDR3 is TGCAGTGCTTGGGGGGGGGACAGCTACGGAAACACCATATATTTT.

The J gene is TRBJ1-6, the V gene TRBV21-1; whether TRBD1, the table's D call, matches the DNA was not checked. TRBV21-1 constitutes a pseudogene. The CDR3 has 17 amino acids. The DNA of the CDR3 is TGTGCCAGCAGCAAAGTGGGGAGACAGGACCATAATTCACCCCTCCACTTT. Its protein product is CASSKVGRQDHNSPLHF.

The chain employs TRBV24-1 and TRBJ2-1; 7 bases line up with TRBD2. Per the germline V gene, CDR1 is KGHDR and CDR2 is SFDVKD. V shed 0 bases and J 7 bases; nucleotides not matched to a gene: 11. CDR3 length: 17 residues. The CDR3 here is CATSDLRAGDGWNEQFF. CDR3 sequence (DNA): TGTGCCACCAGTGATTTGCGGGCGGGAGATGGTTGGAATGAGCAGTTCTTC.

The chain employs TRBV5-1 and TRBJ2-3, with TRBD2 identical over 7 bases. J lost 0 bases, V lost 7 bases, and 5 bases had no gene match. Germline values: CDR1 SGHRS, CDR2 YFSETQ. The CDR3 is made up of 14 amino acids. DNA for the CDR3: TGCGCCAGCCAACTAGCGATAAGCACAGATACGCAGTATTTT. Translating gives CASQLAISTDTQYF. Full variable domain (rest looked up from reference TRBV5-1 and TRBJ2-3): KAGVTQTPRYLIKTRGQQVTLSCSPISGHRSVSWYQQTPGQGLQFLFEYFSETQRNKGNFPGRFSGRQFSNSRSEMNVSTLELGDSALYLCASQLAISTDTQYFGPGTRLTVL.

V gene TRBV20-1 combines with J gene TRBJ2-7; 7 nucleotides agree with TRBD1. Trimming took 2 bases from V and 3 from J; bases not matched to a gene: 1. The CDR3 is 12 residues long. From germline, CDR1 is DFQATT and CDR2 SNEGSKA (reference sequence). CDR3 sequence (DNA): TGCAGTGCTAGAACAGGGGTCTACGAGCAGTACTTC. This translates into CSARTGVYEQYF.

This clonotype was counted a few times. The genes are TRBV27 and TRBJ2-5, with 11 bases identical to TRBD2. Germline V gene data show CDR1 as MNHEY and CDR2 as SMNVEV (reference sequence). V dropped 6 bases and J dropped 5; count of bases not matched to a gene: 5. The CDR3 has 14 amino acids. The CDR3 is CASSLRLAGETQYF. The CDR3 DNA is TGTGCCAGCAGCCTGAGACTAGCGGGGGAGACCCAGTACTTC.

In its sample, this clonotype was seen a few times. This chain uses TRBV7-6 with TRBJ2-2, with 8 nucleotides matching TRBD1. V shed 5 bases, J shed 6 bases, and the junction held 17 bases outside the gene matches. The CDR3 loop spans 18 amino acids. Germline V CDR1 and CDR2: SGHVS, FNYEAQ. Here the CDR3 reads CASSPTAQGASWAGELFF. The CDR3 nucleotides read TGTGCCAGCAGCCCAACAGCCCAGGGGGCGAGTTGGGCCGGGGAGCTGTTTTTT.

This clonotype was counted a few times. This sequence joins TRBV7-8 and TRBJ1-2; 9 positions match TRBD1. The CDR3 sequence is 15 residues long. V shed 0 bases, J shed 7 bases, and the junction held 6 bases outside the gene matches. From germline, CDR1 is SGHVS and CDR2 FQNEAQ. CDR3 region: CASSLAGTGISGYTF. In DNA form, the CDR3 reads TGTGCCAGCAGCTTAGCCGGGACAGGGATCAGTGGCTACACCTTC.

The chain links TRBV18 to TRBJ2-7; 12 bases fit TRBD1. Trimming at V came to 0 bases and at J to 5 bases, leaving 5 bases not matched to a gene. The CDR3 runs to 16 residues. CDR1 is KGHSH and CDR2 is LQKENI in the germline V gene. The CDR3 region has the DNA TGTGCCAGCTCACCACCGTGGGACAGGGGGCGTAACGAGCAGTACTTC. It is translated as CASSPPWDRGRNEQYF.

In nucleotides, the CDR3 is TGTGCCAGCAGTTTACCAAGGACAGGGGGACACACAGATACGCAGTATTTT. Translating it yields CASSLPRTGGHTDTQYF. J is TRBJ2-3 and V is TRBV28; 10 positions agree with TRBD1. Trimming cost V 2 bases and J 2 bases; bases outside gene matches: 7. This CDR3 is built from 17 residues. Germline V gives CDR1 MDHEN, CDR2 SYDVKM.

J is TRBJ1-2 and V is TRBV28; D gene uncertain. Germline-derived CDR1 and CDR2 are MDHEN and SYDVKM. Trimming pared 2 bases from V and 4 bases from J, leaving 5 bases between. The CDR3 spans 12 residues. The CDR3 spells CASSLQSYGYTF. The CDR3 nucleotides are TGTGCCAGCAGTTTACAGAGCTATGGCTACACCTTC.

This clonotype is labeled medium-sized. The V gene is TRBV20-1, the J gene TRBJ2-3, with D maybe TRBD2 (6 bases). V was shortened by 5 bases and J by 3 bases, with 24 bases between the two germline ends. The V gene's germline CDR1 is DFQATT and CDR2 SNEGSKA (reference sequence). The CDR3 length is 17 residues. This CDR3 reads CSADAGWAGRGTDTQYF. CDR3 coding DNA: TGCAGTGCTGATGCAGGGTGGGCGGGACGAGGGACAGATACGCAGTATTTT.

Notes on this clonotype: A read error may account for a junction end that differs from germline. The gene calls are TRBV14 and TRBJ2-3, with D perhaps matching TRBD2 (6 bases). Germline-derived CDR1 and CDR2 are SGHDN and FVKESK. The CDR3 covers 15 residues. Written as DNA, the CDR3 is TGTGCCAGCCGCCATATATCGACTAGAACAGATACGCAGTATTTT. Its protein is CASRHISTRTDTQYF.

This clonotype was recorded a few times. The rearrangement links TRBV7-2 to TRBJ2-6; D uncertain. The CDR3 length is 17 residues. CDR1 is SGHTA and CDR2 is FQGNSA in the germline V gene. The ends were cut back, 1 base at V and 9 bases at J, with 19 bases in the middle. CDR3 coding DNA: TGTGCCAGCAGCTTAGTGCCCGGGCTCTTCAAGGACAACGTCCTGACTTTC. This encodes CASSLVPGLFKDNVLTF.

The chain links TRBV20-1 to TRBJ2-1, with TRBD2 matching 9 bases. CDR3 size: 13 residues. The ends lost 6 bases at V and 3 bases at J; junction bases unmatched: 3. Per the germline V gene, CDR1 is DFQATT and CDR2 is SNEGSKA (reference sequence). CDR3: CSAPTSGYNEQFF. DNA of the CDR3: TGCAGTGCCCCGACTAGCGGCTACAATGAGCAGTTCTTC.

The V call is TRBV20-1, the J call TRBJ2-3; no definite D call. The V end lost 0 bases, the J end lost 6 bases, and 4 bases lay between the germline ends. Germline V CDR1 and CDR2: DFQATT, SNEGSKA (reference sequence). This CDR3 has 11 residues. The CDR3 protein is CSARDIDTQYF. CDR3 DNA sequence: TGCAGTGCTAGAGATATCGATACGCAGTATTTT.

The V gene is TRBV19, the J gene TRBJ2-3, with TRBD1 matching over 10 bases. Losses at the gene ends were 9 bases for V and 5 bases for J; bases not matched to a gene: 11. CDR3 length equals 15 residues. Per germline, CDR1 LNHDA and CDR2 SQIVND (reference sequence). The CDR3 loop reads CASSPKGQGGDTQYF. For the CDR3, the DNA is TGTGCCAGCTCCCCAAAAGGACAGGGGGGAGATACGCAGTATTTT.

V is TRBV6-1 and J is TRBJ2-3; D might be TRBD2 (6 bases). The CDR3 has 15 residues. V lost 3 bases, J lost 0 bases, and 10 bases lay in between. Looked up from germline, CDR1 is MNHNS and CDR2 is SASEGT. CDR3 amino acids: CASSDGGMSTDTQYF. CDR3 coding DNA: TGTGCCAGCAGTGACGGCGGGATGAGCACAGATACGCAGTATTTT.

The chain joins TRBV28 to TRBJ1-6; D is ambiguous. CDR1 is MDHEN and CDR2 is SYDVKM in the germline V gene. The ends were cut back, 10 bases at V and 7 bases at J, with 14 bases in the middle. This CDR3 spans 13 amino acids. CDR3 sequence reads: CATRAPGNSPLHF. DNA of the CDR3: TGTGCCACTCGGGCCCCGGGAAATTCACCCCTCCACTTT.

This clonotype is large in the sample. The V gene is TRBV9, the J gene TRBJ1-5; the D gene is possibly TRBD1 (6 bases). The V gene's germline CDR1 is SGDLS and CDR2 YYNGEE. V lost 3 bases to trimming and J lost 5 bases, with 18 bases between them. CDR3 length: 16 residues. The CDR3 spells CASSGYRTVPYQPQHF. The CDR3 bases are TGTGCCAGCAGCGGCTATAGGACAGTACCCTATCAGCCCCAGCATTTT. Full variable domain (rest looked up from reference TRBV9 and TRBJ1-5): DSGVTQTPKHLITATGQRVTLRCSPRSGDLSVYWYQQSLDQGLQFLIQYYNGEERAKGNILERFSAQQFPDLHSELNLSSLELGDSALYFCASSGYRTVPYQPQHFGDGTRLSIL.

The chain recombines TRBV20-1 with TRBJ2-5, with D perhaps TRBD1 (5 bases). The V and J ends lost 3 bases and 5 bases respectively, with 10 bases between them. The germline V gene has CDR1 DFQATT and CDR2 SNEGSKA (reference sequence). CDR3 length: 12 amino acids. CDR3 DNA: TGCAGTGCTAGTACAGGTTTGGAGACCCAGTACTTC. Its protein is CSASTGLETQYF.